The rows below give T cell receptor beta chains drawn from one sample of a study of shared clonotypes between healthy human individuals. The repertoire was sequenced with immunoSEQ multiplex PCR; TCRdb's copy has only in-frame clones and lacks some. The repertoire holds hundreds of thousands of clones, with around 90% as singletons. The specimen was naive CD8+ T cells sorted from blood. The receptors originated from a young man in good health. CDR3s include the opening cysteine and the closing phenylalanine or tryptophan. The order of the fields is J gene, D gene, clone size, V gene, CDR3 protein, CDR3 DNA. D genes are given only for firm matches. Clone size is stated in some rows and not others, as once, few, many or a class when expanded.

TRBJ2-2	TRBD1	-	TRBV27	CASTWDRPTDGELFF	TGTGCCAGCACCTGGGACAGGCCAACCGACGGGGAGCTGTTTTTT
TRBJ2-7	-	-	TRBV12-5	CASGFDSYEQYF	TGTGCTAGTGGTTTCGACAGCTACGAGCAGTACTTC
TRBJ2-2	-	-	TRBV6-5	CASSYGGGELFF	TGTGCCAGCAGTTACGGGGGCGGGGAGCTGTTTTTT
TRBJ2-1	-	-	TRBV27	CASSLLPERNEQFF	TGTGCCAGCAGTTTATTGCCCGAGCGCAATGAGCAGTTCTTC
TRBJ2-7	-	-	TRBV28	CASSVGLGYEQYF	TGTGCCAGCTCCGTCGGGCTAGGGTACGAGCAGTACTTC
TRBJ2-1	TRBD2	-	TRBV27	CASSFVAGGHGEQFF	TGTGCCAGCAGTTTCGTAGCGGGAGGTCACGGCGAGCAGTTCTTC
TRBJ2-7	TRBD1	-	TRBV2	CASSDGDRGYEQYF	TGTGCCAGCAGTGACGGGGACAGGGGATACGAGCAGTACTTC
TRBJ1-4	-	-	TRBV5-1	CASSLGQATNEKLFF	TGCGCCAGCAGCTTGGGGCAGGCAACTAATGAAAAACTGTTTTTT
TRBJ2-7	-	-	TRBV6-5	CASSYGALGTYEQYF	TGTGCCAGCAGTTACGGGGCCCTGGGGACCTACGAGCAGTACTTC
TRBJ2-7	-	-	TRBV6-1	CASRGGQNSYEQYF	TGTGCCAGCAGGGGGGGGCAGAACTCCTACGAGCAGTACTTC
TRBJ2-5	-	-	TRBV7-6	CASSLALETQYF	TGTGCCAGCAGCTTAGCGTTGGAGACCCAGTACTTC
TRBJ2-2	-	-	TRBV7-9	CASSRTGELFF	TGTGCCAGCAGTCGGACCGGGGAGCTGTTTTTT
TRBJ2-7	-	-	TRBV28	CASSLSGSQPNYEQYF	TGTGCCAGCAGTTTATCTGGGTCCCAACCCAACTACGAGCAGTACTTC
TRBJ2-7	TRBD1	once	TRBV30	CAWSGGTGGDEQYF	TGTGCCTGGAGTGGAGGGACAGGGGGTGACGAGCAGTACTTC
TRBJ2-1	-	-	TRBV4-1	CASSQGSSGPSYNEQFF	TGCGCCAGCAGCCAAGGTTCGAGCGGGCCGTCCTACAATGAGCAGTTCTTC
TRBJ2-1	TRBD2	-	TRBV28	CASSFLREYNEQFF	TGTGCCAGCAGTTTTTTGCGGGAGTACAATGAGCAGTTCTTC
TRBJ2-3	-	-	TRBV28	CASSFTGSEPSTDTQYF	TGTGCCAGCAGTTTCACCGGGAGTGAGCCCAGCACAGATACGCAGTATTTT
TRBJ2-5	TRBD2	-	TRBV6-1	CASSEGLAELVQETQYF	TGTGCCAGCAGTGAAGGGCTAGCGGAGCTAGTCCAAGAGACCCAGTACTTC
TRBJ1-5	-	few	TRBV27	CASRQGGNQPQHF	TGTGCCAGCCGGCAGGGCGGTAATCAGCCCCAGCATTTT
TRBJ1-1	TRBD1	once	TRBV27	CASRLTGKTEAFF	TGTGCCAGCAGACTGACAGGGAAGACTGAAGCTTTCTTT
TRBJ1-1	TRBD1	-	TRBV4-1	CASSQAGTGSNTEAFF	TGCGCCAGCAGCCAAGCGGGGACAGGTTCAAACACTGAAGCTTTCTTT
TRBJ2-5	-	-	TRBV14	CASSQEWDTPETQYF	TGTGCCAGCAGCCAAGAATGGGACACCCCAGAGACCCAGTACTTC
TRBJ2-1	-	-	TRBV5-4	CASSLNLYNEQFF	TGTGCCAGCAGCTTGAATCTCTACAATGAGCAGTTCTTC
TRBJ2-3	-	-	TRBV2	CASSESDTQYF	TGTGCCAGCAGTGAATCAGATACGCAGTATTTT
TRBJ1-2	-	-	TRBV6-6	CASSPTGWGASYGYTF	TGTGCCAGCAGCCCGACGGGTTGGGGGGCGAGCTATGGCTACACCTTC
TRBJ2-7	-	-	TRBV6-5	CASSLGGGYPYEQYF	TGTGCCAGCAGTCTAGGGGGAGGGTACCCCTACGAGCAGTACTTC
TRBJ1-4	-	-	TRBV6-5	CASSSLGSLSEKLFF	TGTGCCAGCAGTTCATTAGGCAGTTTAAGCGAAAAACTGTTTTTT
TRBJ1-5	-	once	TRBV7-9	CAGSLETYSNQPQHF	TGTGCCGGCAGCTTAGAGACCTATAGCAATCAGCCCCAGCATTTT
TRBJ2-7	-	-	TRBV7-9	CASSGSASHEQYF	TGTGCCAGCAGCGGATCCGCCTCCCACGAGCAGTACTTC
TRBJ2-1	-	-	TRBV25-1	CASSVPDRTFSEQFF	TGTGCCAGCAGTGTCCCAGACAGGACTTTCTCTGAGCAGTTCTTC
TRBJ1-4	TRBD1	-	TRBV27	CASSLGGQGQLFF	TGTGCCAGCAGTTTAGGGGGACAGGGACAACTGTTTTTT
TRBJ2-3	-	-	TRBV28	CASIPFIASTDTQYF	TGTGCCAGCATCCCTTTCATTGCTAGCACAGATACGCAGTATTTT
TRBJ2-1	-	-	TRBV9	CASSAWTNSYNEQFF	TGTGCCAGCAGCGCGTGGACAAACTCCTACAATGAGCAGTTCTTC
TRBJ2-7	TRBD2	-	TRBV6-5	CASSYGEGPYEQYF	TGTGCCAGCAGTTACGGGGAGGGTCCCTACGAGCAGTACTTC
TRBJ2-3	TRBD2	-	TRBV27	CASSGGPTSAITDTQYF	TGTGCCAGCAGTGGGGGCCCGACTAGCGCGATCACAGATACGCAGTATTTT
TRBJ2-3	TRBD2	-	TRBV7-9	CASRRLAGATDTQYF	TGTGCCAGCAGAAGACTAGCGGGAGCGACAGATACGCAGTATTTT
TRBJ1-2	-	-	TRBV18	CASSPQTDNYYGYTF	TGTGCCAGCTCACCACAAACGGATAACTACTATGGCTACACCTTC
TRBJ1-3	-	-	TRBV6-5	CASSPGASSGNTIYF	TGTGCCAGCAGTCCCGGGGCCAGCTCTGGAAACACCATATATTTT
TRBJ2-2	-	-	TRBV9	CASSVTRLAGELFF	TGTGCCAGCAGCGTAACCCGGTTGGCCGGGGAGCTGTTTTTT
TRBJ1-4	-	once	TRBV7-9	CASNRQGREKLFF	TGTGCCAGCAATAGGCAGGGGCGGGAAAAACTGTTTTTT
TRBJ1-5	-	-	TRBV27	CASKSEPNQPQHF	TGTGCCAGCAAGTCGGAGCCCAATCAGCCCCAGCATTTT
TRBJ1-2	-	-	TRBV28	CASSFPATGLVSEGYTF	TGTGCCAGCAGTTTTCCCGCCACAGGCTTGGTCTCCGAAGGCTACACCTTC
TRBJ1-5	TRBD1	once	TRBV28	CASSLPGTARPQHF	TGTGCCAGCAGTTTGCCCGGGACAGCACGGCCCCAGCATTTT
TRBJ2-7	-	-	TRBV7-9	CASSLGSGPYEQYF	TGTGCCAGCAGCTTAGGATCGGGCCCCTACGAGCAGTACTTC
TRBJ2-2	-	once	TRBV30	CAWSGGTNTGELFF	TGTGCCTGGAGTGGCGGGACCAACACCGGGGAGCTGTTTTTT
TRBJ2-6	TRBD1	-	TRBV7-8	CASSLDRGISSGANVLTF	TGTGCCAGCAGCTTAGACAGGGGGATAAGCTCTGGGGCCAACGTCCTGACTTTC
TRBJ2-2	TRBD2	-	TRBV9	CASGEGKNTGELFF	TGTGCCAGCGGGGAGGGGAAGAACACCGGGGAGCTGTTTTTT
TRBJ2-1	TRBD2	-	TRBV9	CASSAPGTSGRERSYNEQFF	TGTGCCAGCAGCGCCCCCGGGACTAGCGGGAGGGAAAGATCCTACAATGAGCAGTTCTTC
TRBJ1-4	-	-	TRBV7-9	CASSAVGTQDEKLFF	TGTGCCAGCAGCGCGGTCGGGACGCAGGATGAAAAACTGTTTTTT
TRBJ2-1	TRBD2	-	TRBV29-1	CSVEGFRLAGENEQFF	TGCAGCGTTGAAGGTTTTCGGCTAGCGGGAGAGAATGAGCAGTTCTTC
TRBJ2-1	-	-	TRBV7-9	CASSQTDDNEQFF	TGTGCCAGCAGTCAGACAGACGATAATGAGCAGTTCTTC
TRBJ2-4	TRBD2	-	TRBV4-1	CASSHLAGGLENIQYF	TGCGCCAGCAGCCACCTAGCGGGAGGGCTCGAAAACATTCAGTACTTC
TRBJ2-1	-	-	TRBV11-2	CASRLTYHGSYNEQFF	TGTGCCAGCCGCTTGACCTACCATGGCTCCTACAATGAGCAGTTCTTC